The 21 T cell receptor beta chains in this list originate from one sample, sequenced in a study of PD-1 blockade in classical Hodgkin lymphoma. Time point given: cycle 4 day 1 (C4D1), after about 6 weeks of nivolumab. Each and every patient relapsed after autologous stem cell transplantation, and patients got differing brentuximab vedotin exposure. Data came from immunoSEQ multiplex PCR; TCRdb stores just in-frame clones and leaves some out. The table has approximately 61,000 clones, roughly nine tenths seen once. The sample in question was peripheral blood mononuclear cells (PBMCs), obtained before the fourth cycle of nivolumab. The receptor set was obtained from a human donor with classical Hodgkin lymphoma.

J is TRBJ2-6 and V is TRBV6-1; 12 bases align to TRBD2. The length of the CDR3 is 19 residues. Trimming took 3 bases from V and 4 from J; bases not matched to a gene: 10. Germline loops: CDR1 MNHNS, CDR2 SASEGT. The CDR3 here is CASSDNPSGGATGANVLTF. For the CDR3, the DNA is TGTGCCAGCAGTGACAACCCTAGCGGGGGGGCCACCGGGGCCAACGTCCTGACTTTC.

The DNA of the CDR3 is TGTGCCAGCAGTCTATTTCCCCGGGACAGCAATAGCAATCAGCCCCAGCATTTT. Its translation is CASSLFPRDSNSNQPQHF. The chain links TRBV27 to TRBJ1-5; 7 bases are a match to TRBD1. CDR1 is MNHEY, CDR2 SMNVEV, per germline (reference sequence). The length of the CDR3 is 18 residues. Trimming removed 5 bases from V and 0 bases from J; junction bases left unmatched: 13.

The V and J genes are TRBV30 and TRBJ2-4; the D gene is possibly TRBD1 (6 bases). V dropped 1 base and J dropped 8 bases, with 12 bases sitting between them. The CDR3 covers 13 residues. CDR1 is GTSNPN, CDR2 SVGIG, per germline (reference sequence). CDR3 in amino acids: CAWSARDKDIQYF. In DNA, the CDR3 is TGTGCCTGGAGTGCCAGGGACAAGGACATTCAGTACTTC.

V usage is TRBV6-5 and J usage is TRBJ2-7, with D perhaps matching TRBD1 (5 bases). The CDR3 runs to 15 residues. Deletions cut 0 bases from V and 0 bases from J, with 9 bases between. The germline V gene encodes CDR1 MNHEY and CDR2 SVGAGI. CDR3 residues: CASSYSTVNSYEQYF. CDR3 DNA: TGTGCCAGCAGTTACTCGACAGTGAACTCCTACGAGCAGTACTTC.

This sequence joins TRBV5-1 and TRBJ1-4; the match to TRBD1 covers 9 bases. CDR1 and CDR2 from the germline V gene are SGHRS and YFSETQ. This CDR3 is built from 13 residues. The J segment lost 14 bases and the V segment lost 4 bases, leaving 9 bases of the junction unmatched. CDR3 sequence: CASSVVGQGHLFF. The DNA of the CDR3 is TGCGCCAGCAGCGTCGTTGGACAGGGGCACCTGTTTTTT.

The chain has TRBV2 and TRBJ1-5, with D possibly TRBD1 on 6 matching bases. The CDR3 spans 18 residues. Germline CDR1 SNHLY, CDR2 FYNNEI. V was pared by 2 bases and J by 0 bases, with 17 bases between. CDR3 sequence: CASSEMSGTPISNQPQHF. The CDR3 nucleotides read TGTGCCAGCAGTGAAATGTCAGGGACACCCATTAGCAATCAGCCCCAGCATTTT.

The genes are TRBV5-5 and TRBJ1-5; the match to TRBD1 covers 7 bases. J was trimmed by 0 bases and V by 4 bases; bases with no gene match: 10. The CDR3 sequence is 17 residues long. Germline CDR1 SGHKS, CDR2 YYEKEE (reference sequence). The CDR3: CASSPGQDTPSNQPQHF. The CDR3, as DNA: TGTGCCAGCAGCCCAGGACAGGACACTCCTAGCAATCAGCCCCAGCATTTT.

This chain connects TRBV5-1 to TRBJ2-5; D tentatively fits TRBD1 or TRBD2 (5 bases each). Gene TRBJ2-7 matches the end of the DNA better, so the J call may be wrong. The CDR3 sequence is 16 residues long. From germline, CDR1 is SGHRS and CDR2 YFSETQ. CDR3 residues: CASSLEFRRDAYEQYF. The CDR3 DNA reads TGCGCCAGCAGCTTGGAATTTCGACGGGACGCCTACGAGCAGTACTTC.

The chain links TRBV7-9 to TRBJ1-3; D unresolved. The V end lost 3 bases, the J end lost 4 bases, and 13 bases lay between the germline ends. Germline values: CDR1 SEHNR, CDR2 FQNEAQ (reference sequence). The CDR3 loop spans 15 amino acids. The CDR3 is CASSFPITRGNTIYF. The CDR3 DNA reads TGTGCCAGCAGCTTTCCCATCACGAGGGGAAACACCATATATTTT. The full variable domain, with the rest looked up from reference TRBV7-9 and TRBJ1-3, is DTGVSQNPRHKITKRGQNVTFRCDPISEHNRLYWYRQTLGQGPEFLTYFQNEAQLEKSRLLSDRFSAERPKGSFSTLEIQRTEQGDSAMYLCASSFPITRGNTIYFGEGSWLTVV.

The V and J genes are TRBV18 and TRBJ1-4, with D perhaps matching TRBD1 (6 bases). This CDR3 has 16 residues. CDR1 and CDR2 from the germline V gene are KGHSH and LQKENI. Deletions cut 5 bases from V and 4 bases from J, with 17 bases between. DNA for the CDR3: TGTGCCAGCTCAGCCCTCGCAGGGGCTCGTAATGAAAAACTGTTTTTT. Translation: CASSALAGARNEKLFF.

This clone has just a few counts. The chain uses TRBV10-2 and TRBJ2-7; D is ambiguous. The CDR3 sequence is 11 residues long. Germline-derived CDR1 and CDR2 are WSHSY and SAAADI. V lost 6 bases and J 4 bases, leaving 7 bases between the germline ends. In DNA form, the CDR3 reads TGCGCCAGCAGCGACGGTTACGAGCAGTACTTC. Its protein is CASSDGYEQYF.

The rearrangement joins TRBV5-1 to TRBJ2-7; D might be TRBD2 (7 bases). Germline loops: CDR1 SGHRS, CDR2 YFSETQ. The CDR3 is 13 residues long. The V end was cut by 4 bases, the J end by 9 bases, with 17 bases between. The CDR3 sequence is CASSRDSGGGQYF. In DNA form, the CDR3 reads TGCGCCAGCAGCCGGGACTCGGGGGGCGGGCAGTACTTC.

The genes are TRBV11-2 and TRBJ2-7, with D perhaps TRBD1 (6 bases). CDR3 length equals 16 residues. Germline values: CDR1 SGHAT, CDR2 FQNNGV. V lost 5 bases and J lost 0, with 17 bases in between. CDR3 protein: CASSTRQASSSYEQYF. In DNA, the CDR3 is TGTGCCAGCAGCACCAGACAGGCGTCAAGCTCCTACGAGCAGTACTTC.

V gene TRBV7-9 combines with J gene TRBJ1-1, with a weak D call TRBD1 (5 bases). The CDR3 consists of 12 residues. Germline lookup yields CDR1 SEHNR and CDR2 FQNEAQ (reference sequence). The V end lost 4 bases, the J end lost 13 bases, and 16 bases lay between the germline ends. CDR3: CASSSPGSGGFF. The CDR3 region has the DNA TGTGCCAGCAGCTCCCCCGGCTCCGGGGGTTTCTTT.

The chain combines TRBV11-2 with TRBJ2-3; TRBD2 agrees at 14 bases. The V gene's germline CDR1 is SGHAT and CDR2 FQNNGV. The CDR3 extends over 19 amino acids. The J segment lost 3 bases and the V segment lost 1 base, leaving 9 bases of the junction unmatched. DNA for the CDR3: TGTGCCAGCAGCTTAGTCCTTGGGACTAGCGGGGGAAATACAGATACGCAGTATTTT. Its protein product is CASSLVLGTSGGNTDTQYF. The variable domain in full, completed from reference TRBV11-2 and TRBJ2-3, reads EAGVAQSPRYKIIEKRQSVAFWCNPISGHATLYWYQQILGQGPKLLIQFQNNGVVDDSQLPKDRFSAERLKGVDSTLKIQPAKLEDSAVYLCASSLVLGTSGGNTDTQYFGPGTRLTVL.

V usage is TRBV27 and J usage is TRBJ1-6; possible D gene TRBD1, 5 bases. The length of the CDR3 is 18 residues. The V gene lost 0 bases and the J gene lost 7 bases, with 19 bases spanning the gap. CDR1 MNHEY and CDR2 SMNVEV come from the germline V gene (reference sequence). The CDR3 region is CASSLSPPGLGPNSPLHF. In nucleotides, the CDR3 is TGTGCCAGCAGTTTATCGCCGCCGGGACTGGGGCCCAATTCACCCCTCCACTTT.

This chain uses TRBV21-1 with TRBJ1-5; the D call in the table, TRBD1, was not verified against the DNA. TRBV21-1 counts as a pseudogene. This CDR3 has 15 amino acids. The CDR3 region is CASTEEQGVNQPQHF. CDR3 DNA sequence: TGTGCCAGCACCGAGGAACAGGGAGTTAATCAGCCCCAGCATTTT.

This clone was counted a single time. The genes are TRBV5-1 and TRBJ1-1; D is perhaps TRBD1 (5 bases). The CDR3 length is 15 residues. Trimming removed 2 bases from V and 1 base from J, with 12 bases in between. Germline CDR1 is SGHRS and CDR2 is YFSETQ. This CDR3 reads CASSLIGHTNTEAFF. Here the CDR3 DNA reads TGCGCCAGCAGCTTAATAGGACACACGAACACTGAAGCTTTCTTT.

CDR3 residues: CASSRDLMPRSFEQYF. CDR3 sequence (DNA): TGTGCCAGTAGTAGAGACCTTATGCCAAGGTCTTTCGAGCAGTACTTC. The V call is TRBV19, the J call TRBJ2-7; no definite D call. In germline, CDR1 is LNHDA, CDR2 SQIVND (reference sequence). Trimming cost V 4 bases and J 6 bases, with 22 bases left between them. The CDR3 sequence is 16 residues long.

The genes are TRBV2 and TRBJ2-7, with unresolved D. The V gene's germline CDR1 is SNHLY and CDR2 FYNNEI. V lost 4 bases and J 2 bases, leaving 3 bases between the germline ends. CDR3 size: 11 residues. The CDR3: CASSGAYEQYF. CDR3 sequence (DNA): TGTGCCAGCAGTGGGGCCTACGAGCAGTACTTC.

The chain is built from TRBV19 and TRBJ1-6, with TRBD1 matching over 12 bases. V lost 6 bases, J lost 10 bases, and 4 bases stayed unmatched. The CDR3 contains 14 residues. Germline CDR1 and CDR2: LNHDA and SQIVND (reference sequence). Here the CDR3 reads CASSGTGGESPLHF. In nucleotides, the CDR3 is TGTGCCAGTAGCGGGACAGGGGGCGAATCACCCCTCCACTTT. Looking up the rest from reference TRBV19 and TRBJ1-6 gives the full variable domain: DGGITQSPKYLFRKEGQNVTLSCEQNLNHDAMYWYRQDPGQGLRLIYYSQIVNDFQKGDIAEGYSVSREKKESFPLTVTSAQKNPTAFYLCASSGTGGESPLHFGNGTRLTVT.